This TCR beta chain derives from a study of control samples from healthy donors and cancer patients. TCRdb's copy holds only in-frame clones and misses some; the assay was immunoSEQ multiplex PCR. The data show fewer than 70,000 clones, about 95% seen once. The CDR3 totals 15 residues. V dropped 5 bases and J dropped 10; count of bases not matched to a gene: 8. Germline-derived CDR1 and CDR2 are SGHTA and FQGNSA. This receptor was taken from a man under 40 in good health. Sequences were obtained from blood. This chain joins TRBV7-2 and TRBJ1-6, with TRBD1 matching over 10 bases. This CDR3 is CASSPDRGFDSPLHF. CDR3 DNA: TGTGCCAGCAGCCCGGACAGGGGGTTTGACTCACCCCTCCACTTT.